This T cell receptor beta chain was observed in a study of blood T cell repertoires in COVID-19. Whole-study context: Some COVID-19 samples were acute and others convalescent; all came from the United States, Italy and Spain. PBMCs, B-cell-depleted T cells, or T cells were the source of the cDNA or gDNA that made up the material.

Authors' methods: Reference gene primer amplification gave estimated nucleated cell counts. The data were produced by immunoSEQ multiplex PCR, yet TCRdb's version contains in-frame clones alone and is incomplete. That table furnishes V, J and clone size, whereas the DNA furnished D and trimming. This table holds tens of thousands of clones, around 83% found once. Between the trimmed V and J ends, which lost 3 bases and 3 bases, there was a span of 11 bases. CDR1 and CDR2 (germline): DFQATT, SNEGSKA (reference sequence). The CDR3 is 13 amino acids. The receptor comes from a man aged 70-80 years with acute or convalescent COVID-19. The V gene is TRBV20-1, the J gene TRBJ1-2; D is uncertain. The sequenced material came from peripheral blood. The CDR3 coding sequence is TGCAGTGCTAGTCTTGGGCAGCACTATGGCTACACCTTC. This translates into CSASLGQHYGYTF.